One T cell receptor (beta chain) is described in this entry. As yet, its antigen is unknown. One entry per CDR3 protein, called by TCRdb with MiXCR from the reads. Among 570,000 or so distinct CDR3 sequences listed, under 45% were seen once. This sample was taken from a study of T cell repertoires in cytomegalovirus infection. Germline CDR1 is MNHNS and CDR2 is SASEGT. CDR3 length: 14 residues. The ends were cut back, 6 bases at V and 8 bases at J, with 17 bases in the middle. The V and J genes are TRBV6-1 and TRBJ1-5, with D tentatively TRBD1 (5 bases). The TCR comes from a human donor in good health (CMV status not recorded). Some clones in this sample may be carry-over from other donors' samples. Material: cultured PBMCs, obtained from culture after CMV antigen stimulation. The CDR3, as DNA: TGTGCCAGCAGCCCCAAATGGGGGATAGAGCCCCAGCATTTT. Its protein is CASSPKWGIEPQHF.